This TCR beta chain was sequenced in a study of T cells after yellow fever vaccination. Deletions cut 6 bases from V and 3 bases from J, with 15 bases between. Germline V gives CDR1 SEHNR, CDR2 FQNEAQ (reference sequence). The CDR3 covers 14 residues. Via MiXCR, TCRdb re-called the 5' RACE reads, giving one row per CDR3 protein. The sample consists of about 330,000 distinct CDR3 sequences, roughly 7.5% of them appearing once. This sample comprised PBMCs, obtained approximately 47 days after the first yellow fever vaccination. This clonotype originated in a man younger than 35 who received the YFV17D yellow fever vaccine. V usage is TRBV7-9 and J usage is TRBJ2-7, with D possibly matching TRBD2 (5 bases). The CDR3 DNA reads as TGTGCCAGCAGTCAAGGAGGAGTTAACTACGAGCAGTACTTC. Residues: CASSQGGVNYEQYF.